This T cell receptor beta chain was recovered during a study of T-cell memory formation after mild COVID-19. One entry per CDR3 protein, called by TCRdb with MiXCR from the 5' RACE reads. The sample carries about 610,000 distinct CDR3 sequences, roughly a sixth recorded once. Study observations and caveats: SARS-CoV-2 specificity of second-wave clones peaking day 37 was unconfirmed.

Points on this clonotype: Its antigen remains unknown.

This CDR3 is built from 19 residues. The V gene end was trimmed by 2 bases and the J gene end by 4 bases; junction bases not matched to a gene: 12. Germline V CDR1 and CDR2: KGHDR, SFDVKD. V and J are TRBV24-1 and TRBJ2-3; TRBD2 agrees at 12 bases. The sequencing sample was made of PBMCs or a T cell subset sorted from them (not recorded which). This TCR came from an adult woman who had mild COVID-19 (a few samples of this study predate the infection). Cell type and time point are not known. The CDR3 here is CATSDSASGRVTSPDTQYF. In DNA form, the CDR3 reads TGTGCCACCAGTGATTCTGCTAGCGGGAGGGTCACTAGTCCAGATACGCAGTATTTT.